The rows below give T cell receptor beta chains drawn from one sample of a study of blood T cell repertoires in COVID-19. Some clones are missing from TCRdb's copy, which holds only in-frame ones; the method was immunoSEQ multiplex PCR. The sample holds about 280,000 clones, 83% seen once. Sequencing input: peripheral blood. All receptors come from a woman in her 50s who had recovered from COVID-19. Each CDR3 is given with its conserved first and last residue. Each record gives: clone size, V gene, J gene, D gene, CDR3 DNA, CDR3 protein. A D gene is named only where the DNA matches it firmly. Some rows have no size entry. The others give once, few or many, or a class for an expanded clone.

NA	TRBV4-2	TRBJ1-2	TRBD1	TGTGCCAGCAGCCAAGATCAAACAGGGGGATATGGCTACACCTTC	CASSQDQTGGYGYTF
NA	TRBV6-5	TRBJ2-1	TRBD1	TGTGCCAGCAGTTACCTCTCCGGGACAGAGTACAATGAGCAGTTCTTC	CASSYLSGTEYNEQFF
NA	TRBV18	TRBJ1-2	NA	TGTGCCAGCTCACAGCGGGACATCGCAGCGGACTATGGCTACACCTTC	CASSQRDIAADYGYTF
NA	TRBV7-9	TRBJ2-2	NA	TGTGCCAGCGGCGACGGGGTCGGCACCGGGGAGCTGTTTTTT	CASGDGVGTGELFF
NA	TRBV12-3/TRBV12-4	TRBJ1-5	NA	TGTGCCAGCAGTACAGGGAATCAGCCCCAGCATTTT	CASSTGNQPQHF
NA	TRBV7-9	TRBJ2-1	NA	TGTGCCAGCAGTTTAGTATCCGATGAGCAGTTCTTC	CASSLVSDEQFF
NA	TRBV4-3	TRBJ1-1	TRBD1	TGCGCCAGCAGCCCCGGGACAGGCGGGAACACTGAAGCTTTCTTT	CASSPGTGGNTEAFF
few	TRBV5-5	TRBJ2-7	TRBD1	TGTGCCAGCAGCTTGGTTCCGACAGGGAGTGGCTACGAGCAGTACTTC	CASSLVPTGSGYEQYF
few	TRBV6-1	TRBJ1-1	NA	TGTGCCAGCAGTGAAGGACAGCCAGCTTTCTTT	CASSEGQPAFF
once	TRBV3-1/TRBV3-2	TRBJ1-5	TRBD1	TGTGCCAGCAGCCAAGGACAGGGACTCAATCAGCCCCAGCATTTT	CASSQGQGLNQPQHF
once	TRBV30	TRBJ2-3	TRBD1	TGTGCCTGGGAGATAGGGACAGGGGCAGATACGCAGTATTTT	CAWEIGTGADTQYF